Listed here are 13 T cell receptor beta chains from one sample, sequenced in a study of blood T cells in healthy people across ages (dated by TCRdb to about 2015). Libraries were built with 5' RACE. The listed sequencing device is Illumina HiSeq 2500. The second PCR ran for roughly 7 to 11 cycles and used a J-beta primer mix along with a sample-barcoded 5' primer. TCRdb redid the processing of the public reads, applying fastp at Q25 and MiXCR, and retained in-frame beta chains. Rows matching on CDR3 protein sequence are summarized as one entry with the most common DNA and genes. This sample lists roughly 800,000 distinct CDR3 sequences; around 25% were detected once. Around 3.6% of the sample comes from the top ten. The sample also formed part of further work on T cells of mothers and their children.

Sequenced input: blood. These receptors came from a boy younger than 18 in good health.

The chain recombines TRBV9 with TRBJ2-1; D is uncertain. V gave up 5 bases and J gave up 2 bases, with 14 bases separating them. CDR1 is SGDLS, CDR2 YYNGEE, per germline. The CDR3 is 15 residues long. The CDR3 here is CASSQPPGPYNEQFF. CDR3 DNA sequence: TGTGCCAGCAGTCAACCGCCAGGTCCCTACAATGAGCAGTTCTTC.

The rearrangement links TRBV6-2 or TRBV6-3 to TRBJ2-7, with TRBD1 as a possible D gene (6 bases). Trimming cost V 3 bases and J 3 bases, with 9 bases left between them. Germline CDR1 reads MNHEY; CDR2 reads SVGEGT. The CDR3 is made up of 13 amino acids. This chain's CDR3 is CASSYDRYYEQYF. The DNA of the CDR3 is TGTGCCAGCAGTTATGACAGGTACTACGAGCAGTACTTC.

The chain links TRBV6-5 to TRBJ2-7; the D gene is possibly TRBD2 (6 bases). The CDR3 loop spans 13 amino acids. From germline, CDR1 is MNHEY and CDR2 SVGAGI. V lost 7 bases and J lost 5, with 15 bases in between. Here the CDR3 DNA reads TGTGCCAGCACGGGCGGGGCCTCGCACGAGCAGTACTTC. It codes for CASTGGASHEQYF.

Note on this clonotype: The junction departs from germline at one end; a sequencing error may be responsible. This rearrangement joins TRBV7-9 to TRBJ2-5; TRBD1 is a possible D gene (6 bases). The CDR3 runs 13 residues. Germline V gives CDR1 SEHNR, CDR2 FQNEAQ (reference sequence). The CDR3, as DNA: TGTGCCAGCAGCCCAGGGGAGCAAGGGACCCAGTACTTC. It translates to CASSPGEQGTQYF. Looking up the rest from reference TRBV7-9 and TRBJ2-5 gives the full variable domain: DTGVSQNPRHKITKRGQNVTFRCDPISEHNRLYWYRQTLGQGPEFLTYFQNEAQLEKSRLLSDRFSAERPKGSFSTLEIQRTEQGDSAMYLCASSPGEQGTQYFGPGTRLLVL.

This chain uses TRBV28 with TRBJ2-1; unclear D gene. Germline CDR1 is MDHEN and CDR2 is SYDVKM. CDR3 length: 16 amino acids. Trimming pared 6 bases from V and 5 bases from J, leaving 20 bases between. The CDR3 region has the DNA TGTGCCAGCAGCCTATGGGCTCGTCCAGAGAACAATGAGCAGTTCTTC. This translates into CASSLWARPENNEQFF.

This rearrangement joins TRBV10-3 to TRBJ2-7; D call uncertain. Germline V gene sequence: CDR1 ENHRY, CDR2 SYGVKD. V shed 2 bases and J shed 1 base, with 9 bases lying between them. CDR3 size: 14 residues. The DNA for the CDR3 is TGTGCCATCAGTGAGCTCGGTGCTTCCTACGAGCAGTACTTC. The encoded protein is CAISELGASYEQYF.

The chain links TRBV14 to TRBJ2-7, with 9 bases lining up with TRBD1. Per germline, CDR1 SGHDN and CDR2 FVKESK. The junction had 10 bases not matched to a gene; V was cut back by 6 bases and J by 7 bases. This CDR3 has 14 amino acids. The CDR3 nucleotides are TGTGCCAGCAGACCAGGGACAGGGACGGGTGAGCAGTACTTC. Amino acids: CASRPGTGTGEQYF.

The genes are TRBV5-1 and TRBJ2-1, with 11 positions matching TRBD1. The germline V gene encodes CDR1 SGHRS and CDR2 YFSETQ. Trimming took 3 bases from V and 4 from J; bases not matched to a gene: 12. The CDR3 runs to 18 residues. The CDR3 reads CASSSGQGVEGPYNEQFF. CDR3 bases: TGCGCCAGCAGCTCGGGACAGGGGGTAGAGGGGCCATACAATGAGCAGTTCTTC. The full variable domain, rest sourced from reference TRBV5-1 and TRBJ2-1, is KAGVTQTPRYLIKTRGQQVTLSCSPISGHRSVSWYQQTPGQGLQFLFEYFSETQRNKGNFPGRFSGRQFSNSRSEMNVSTLELGDSALYLCASSSGQGVEGPYNEQFFGPGTRLTVL.

This clonotype was observed many times. Here the CDR3 reads CASSGPAGVSHEQFF. CDR3 in DNA: TGTGCCAGCAGTGGCCCGGCGGGAGTCTCGCATGAGCAGTTCTTC. This chain links TRBV12-3 or TRBV12-4 with TRBJ2-1, with 7 positions matching TRBD2. This CDR3 is built from 15 residues. J gave up 8 bases and V 5 bases, and 12 bases lay outside the gene matches.

The rearrangement joins TRBV19 to TRBJ2-2, with no clear D. Trimming cost V 3 bases and J 6 bases, with 8 bases left between them. Germline V gene sequence: CDR1 LNHDA, CDR2 SQIVND (reference sequence). The CDR3 runs to 13 residues. CDR3 in amino acids: CASSIGVSGELFF. In DNA form, the CDR3 reads TGTGCCAGTAGTATTGGTGTTTCCGGGGAGCTGTTTTTT.

V and J are TRBV7-6 and TRBJ2-3, with a weak D call TRBD2 (6 bases). The CDR3 is 11 amino acids. Trimming removed 3 bases at V and 15 bases at J, with 13 bases between. In germline, CDR1 is SGHVS, CDR2 FNYEAQ. The CDR3 here is CASSLAGTLYF. Written as DNA, the CDR3 is TGTGCCAGCAGCTTGGCCGGGACTCTTTATTTT.

The chain links TRBV29-1 to TRBJ2-7; D uncertain. The CDR3 is made up of 12 amino acids. The germline V gene encodes CDR1 SQVTM and CDR2 ANQGSEA. V was trimmed by 0 bases and J by 3 bases, leaving 6 bases between them. CDR3 nucleotides: TGCAGCGTTGAAGATGGGGTCTACGAGCAGTACTTC. It yields the protein CSVEDGVYEQYF.

The CDR3 loop is CASSQDLGVFKYGYTF. CDR3 sequence (DNA): TGCGCCAGCAGCCAAGATCTGGGAGTATTCAAGTATGGCTACACCTTC. The V gene is TRBV4-3, the J gene TRBJ1-2; D is undetermined. The CDR3 length is 16 residues. The V end lost 0 bases, the J end lost 5 bases, and 16 bases lay between the germline ends. The germline CDR1 and CDR2 sequences are LGHNA and YSLEER.